Presented here are 19 T cell receptor beta chains from one specimen sequenced in a study of blood T cells in healthy people across ages. Through a sample-barcoded 5' primer and a J-beta primer mix, a second PCR was run for roughly 6 to 11 cycles. TCRdb recomputed calls from the 5' RACE reads with MiXCR, one row per CDR3 protein. The sample lists 890,000 or so distinct CDR3 sequences; approximately 65% were seen once. The sample taken for sequencing was blood. The receptors shown here come from a man aged 30 to 45 in good health.

This clonotype was seen a few times. This sequence joins TRBV6-5 and TRBJ2-4; D gene uncertain. Between the trimmed V and J ends, which lost 5 bases and 5 bases, there was a span of 19 bases. Germline assignment: CDR1 MNHEY and CDR2 SVGAGI. CDR3 length: 16 amino acids. The CDR3 loop reads CASSPTWRRNQNIQYF. The CDR3, as DNA: TGTGCCAGCAGTCCAACTTGGCGAAGGAACCAAAACATTCAGTACTTC.

This clonotype was observed at least ten times. This sequence joins TRBV6-2 or TRBV6-3 and TRBJ2-1; 13 positions agree with TRBD2. The V gene's germline CDR1 is MNHEY and CDR2 SVGEGT. This CDR3 contains 12 residues. The trim removed 8 bases at V and 14 bases at J, leaving 6 bases unmatched. CDR3 nucleotides: TGTGCCAGCTCCCCGGGGACTAGCGGGGAGTTCTTC. Translated, it gives CASSPGTSGEFF.

This clonotype occurred a few times. This chain links TRBV7-3 with TRBJ1-6, with D possibly being TRBD1 (6 bases). Trimming left V 2 bases short and J 7 bases short, with 6 bases between. This CDR3 is 13 amino acids long. Germline V CDR1 and CDR2: SGHTA, FQGTGA. CDR3 nucleotides: TGTGCCAGCAGCTTAGACAGGAATTCACCCCTCCACTTT. Residues: CASSLDRNSPLHF.

This clonotype was observed a few times. The genes are TRBV29-1 and TRBJ1-1; the D is unclear. The CDR3 extends over 11 amino acids. Germline V gene sequence: CDR1 SQVTM, CDR2 ANQGSEA. V lost 7 bases, J lost 4 bases, and 10 bases lay in between. The CDR3 nucleotides are TGCAGCGGCAAAACAAGCACTGAAGCTTTCTTT. This gives the protein CSGKTSTEAFF.

This clonotype was seen once. The chain combines TRBV20-1 with TRBJ2-4; 12 bases agree with TRBD2. Near its end, the DNA agrees better with TRBJ2-5, so the J call may be wrong. The germline V gene encodes CDR1 DFQATT and CDR2 SNEGSKA (reference sequence). The CDR3 sequence is 15 residues long. The CDR3 coding sequence is TGCAGTGCCCTTAAGACTAGCGGGGGAGGGGAGACCCAGTACTTC. It translates to CSALKTSGGGETQYF.

This clonotype has just a few counts. The chain carries TRBV6-4 and TRBJ1-2, with TRBD1 as a possible D gene (5 bases). Trimming cost V 6 bases and J 6 bases, with 14 bases left between them. Germline V gives CDR1 MRHNA, CDR2 SNTAGT. The CDR3 is 13 residues long. The CDR3 nucleotides read TGTGCCAGCAGGCGGGGGAGGTTCGATGGCTACACCTTC. Its translation: CASRRGRFDGYTF.

For the CDR3, the DNA is TGTGCCTGGACCAGGGAATTTACTGAAGCTTTCTTT. Translation: CAWTREFTEAFF. V usage is TRBV30 and J usage is TRBJ1-1, with D perhaps TRBD1 (5 bases). V was cut by 4 bases and J by 5 bases, with 11 bases left in between. In germline, CDR1 is GTSNPN, CDR2 SVGIG (reference sequence). This CDR3 comprises 12 residues.

V and J are TRBV12-3 or TRBV12-4 and TRBJ1-2; 7 nucleotides align to TRBD1. V was clipped by 6 bases and J by 5 bases; unmatched bases: 6. This CDR3 is built from 13 residues. CDR3 region: CASRADRVYGYTF. The CDR3 region has the DNA TGTGCCAGCAGGGCAGACAGGGTTTATGGCTACACCTTC.

This sequence joins TRBV20-1 and TRBJ2-1, with TRBD2 identical over 9 bases. V shed 6 bases and J 5 bases; nucleotides not matched to a gene: 8. The CDR3 has 14 residues. Germline lookup yields CDR1 DFQATT and CDR2 SNEGSKA (reference sequence). Written as DNA, the CDR3 is TGCAGTGCACAGCGACTAGCGGATAACAATGAGCAGTTCTTC. It encodes CSAQRLADNNEQFF.

V is TRBV4-3 and J is TRBJ1-6, with 8 bases aligning to TRBD1. Germline V gene sequence: CDR1 LGHNA, CDR2 YSLEER. This CDR3 is built from 16 residues. The V and J ends lost 1 base and 5 bases, in that order; junction bases with no gene match: 4. The CDR3 DNA reads as TGCGCCAGCAGCCAAGCTCCGGACAGGGATAATTCACCCCTCCACTTT. Protein: CASSQAPDRDNSPLHF.

This sequence joins TRBV7-9 and TRBJ2-1; 9 bases agree with TRBD1. Germline-derived CDR1 and CDR2 are SEHNR and FQNEAQ (reference sequence). The trim removed 6 bases at V and 1 base at J, leaving 4 bases unmatched. This CDR3 region has 15 residues. As DNA, the CDR3 is TGTGCCAGCAGAGATGGACAGGGGTCCTACAATGAGCAGTTCTTC. Amino acids: CASRDGQGSYNEQFF.

This clonotype was observed a few times. The chain employs TRBV7-2 and TRBJ2-3; a weak D match, TRBD1 (5 bases). The CDR3 is 15 residues long. CDR1 and CDR2 from the germline V gene are SGHTA and FQGNSA. Trimming left V 4 bases short and J 1 base short, with 12 bases between. CDR3 nucleotide sequence: TGTGCCAGCAGCTCGGACACCCCTGGCACAGATACGCAGTATTTT. Protein product: CASSSDTPGTDTQYF.

This chain links TRBV12-3 or TRBV12-4 with TRBJ2-7; no firm D call. This CDR3 contains 14 residues. The V end was cut by 6 bases, the J end by 0 bases, with 12 bases between. The CDR3 sequence is CASSTPGISYEQYF. CDR3 bases: TGTGCCAGCAGCACTCCAGGTATCTCCTACGAGCAGTACTTC.

This chain joins TRBV9 and TRBJ2-5; unclear D gene. CDR1 and CDR2 (germline): SGDLS, YYNGEE. Trimming left V 6 bases short and J 2 bases short, with 5 bases between. This CDR3 has 11 amino acids. DNA of the CDR3: TGTGCCAGCAATTGGCAAGAGACCCAGTACTTC. It codes for CASNWQETQYF. The full variable domain, its missing parts supplied by reference TRBV9 and TRBJ2-5, is DSGVTQTPKHLITATGQRVTLRCSPRSGDLSVYWYQQSLDQGLQFLIQYYNGEERAKGNILERFSAQQFPDLHSELNLSSLELGDSALYFCASNWQETQYFGPGTRLLVL.

The genes are TRBV20-1 and TRBJ2-7; 10 nucleotides line up with TRBD2. The J call may be wrong; the DNA end is better matched by TRBJ2-5. Germline CDR1 reads DFQATT; CDR2 reads SNEGSKA (reference sequence). This CDR3 region has 15 residues. The DNA for the CDR3 is TGCAGTGCTAGAGATCCAGCGGGGGGGCTGGAGACCCAGTACTTC. Its translation is CSARDPAGGLETQYF.

V is TRBV9 and J is TRBJ1-1; D uncertain. The CDR3 has 14 amino acids. Trimming took off 0 bases at V and 0 bases at J, with 6 bases between the two ends. From germline, CDR1 is SGDLS and CDR2 YYNGEE. Here the CDR3 reads CASSVATVNTEAFF. In nucleotides, the CDR3 is TGTGCCAGCAGCGTAGCGACGGTGAACACTGAAGCTTTCTTT.

With regard to this clonotype: One end of the junction fails to match germline, which may point to a read error. The gene calls are TRBV24-1 and TRBJ1-2; a possible D gene is TRBD1 (6 bases). This CDR3 spans 14 amino acids. Germline CDR1 and CDR2: KGHDR and SFDVKD. Here the CDR3 DNA reads TGTGCCACCAGTGAGGGGGGCGCGGCCTATGGCGACACCTTC. As protein: CATSEGGAAYGDTF.

V usage is TRBV29-1 and J usage is TRBJ1-2; TRBD1 is a possible D gene (5 bases). The ends were cut back, 4 bases at V and 6 bases at J, with 18 bases in the middle. Germline values: CDR1 SQVTM, CDR2 ANQGSEA. The CDR3 length is 14 residues. CDR3 nucleotide sequence: TGCAGCGTTGCTATCGGGGGGTGGTTTGATGGCTACACCTTC. This encodes CSVAIGGWFDGYTF.

The rearrangement uses TRBV18 and TRBJ1-5; D is possibly TRBD1 (5 bases). The CDR3 sequence is 15 residues long. V was trimmed by 4 bases and J by 1 base, leaving 11 bases between them. CDR1 KGHSH and CDR2 LQKENI come from the germline V gene. CDR3 sequence reads: CASSRVRGSNQPQHF. The CDR3 DNA is TGTGCCAGCTCACGGGTCCGGGGGAGCAATCAGCCCCAGCATTTT.